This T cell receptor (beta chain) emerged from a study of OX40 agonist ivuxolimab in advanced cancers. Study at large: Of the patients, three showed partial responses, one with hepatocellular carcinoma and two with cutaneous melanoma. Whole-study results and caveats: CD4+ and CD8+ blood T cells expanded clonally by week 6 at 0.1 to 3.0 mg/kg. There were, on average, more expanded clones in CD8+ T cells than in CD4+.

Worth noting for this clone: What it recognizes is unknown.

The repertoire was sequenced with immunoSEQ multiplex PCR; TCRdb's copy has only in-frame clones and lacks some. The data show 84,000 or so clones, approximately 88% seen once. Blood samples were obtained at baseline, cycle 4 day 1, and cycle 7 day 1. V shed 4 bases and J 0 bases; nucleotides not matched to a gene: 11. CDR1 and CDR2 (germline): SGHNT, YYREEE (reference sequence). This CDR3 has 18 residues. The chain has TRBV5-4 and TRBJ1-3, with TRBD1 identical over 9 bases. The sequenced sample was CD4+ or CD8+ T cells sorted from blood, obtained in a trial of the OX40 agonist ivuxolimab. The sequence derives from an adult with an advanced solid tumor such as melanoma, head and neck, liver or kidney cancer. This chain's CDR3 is CASSTAGTGTISGNTIYF. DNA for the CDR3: TGTGCCAGCAGCACGGCCGGGACAGGGACGATCTCTGGAAACACCATATATTTT.